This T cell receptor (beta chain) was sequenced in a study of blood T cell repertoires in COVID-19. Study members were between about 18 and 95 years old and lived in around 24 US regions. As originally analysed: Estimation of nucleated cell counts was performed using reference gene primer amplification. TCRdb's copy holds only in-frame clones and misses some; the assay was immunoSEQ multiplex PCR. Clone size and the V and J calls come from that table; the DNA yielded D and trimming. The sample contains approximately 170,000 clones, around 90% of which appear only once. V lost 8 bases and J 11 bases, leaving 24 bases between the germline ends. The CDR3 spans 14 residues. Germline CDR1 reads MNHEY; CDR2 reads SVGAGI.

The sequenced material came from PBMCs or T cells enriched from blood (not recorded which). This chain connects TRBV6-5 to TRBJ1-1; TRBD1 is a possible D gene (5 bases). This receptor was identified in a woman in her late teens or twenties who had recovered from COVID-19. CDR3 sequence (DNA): TGTGCCAGCCGGTTGTGGGGCAACGTGGATGGTGCTTTCTTT. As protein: CASRLWGNVDGAFF.